Detailed here is one T cell receptor beta chain. Its antigen is as yet unknown. This sample was included in a study of shared clonotypes between healthy human individuals. Study-level findings and limits: Incomplete sequencing of sorted subsets was indicated by rarefaction despite large depth. The study found lower generation probabilities in non-shared clonotypes than in those shared by all four donors. Several donors had about 5.1% of their naive CD4 clonotypes in common.

At deep level, the assay was performed. Clones were sequenced by immunoSEQ multiplex PCR, and TCRdb holds only the in-frame ones, with some missing. This sample carries under 2.5 million clones, about 90% of them seen once, and the ten largest clones take 0.37%. Sample: naive CD4+ T cells from PBMCs. The subset is: CD45RA+ positively selected. The receptor comes from a man aged 18-30 years in good health. Some clones in this sample may be carry-over from other donors' samples.

The CDR3 region has the DNA TGTGCCAGCAGCCAAAACAGGGGCGTGGTGGGCGAGCAGTACTTC. This sequence encodes CASSQNRGVVGEQYF. The chain couples TRBV6-5 to TRBJ2-7; 7 nucleotides match TRBD1. Germline values: CDR1 MNHEY, CDR2 SVGAGI. The CDR3 has 15 amino acids. The ends lost 6 bases at V and 6 bases at J; junction bases unmatched: 14.